What follows are 29 T cell receptor beta chains derived from one specimen sequenced in a study of CD8 T cells in Susac syndrome. Random hexamers were used to reverse transcribe an amount of about 0.45 to 1 ug RNA. Each CDR3 protein gets one entry after TCRdb re-called the immunoSEQ multiplex PCR reads with MiXCR. The table shows hundreds of thousands of distinct CDR3 sequences, with about 95% occurring only once. Sequencing input: CD4+ T cells from PBMCs. The receptors were sampled from a human donor with Susac syndrome.

The CDR3 region is CASSYGGGAYNEQFF. CDR3 in DNA: TGCGCCAGCAGCTACGGAGGGGGGGCGTACAATGAGCAGTTCTTC. The chain links TRBV5-1 to TRBJ2-1; tentatively, D is TRBD2 (7 bases). CDR1 SGHRS and CDR2 YFSETQ come from the germline V gene. Trimming took off 3 bases at V and 4 bases at J, with 14 bases between the two ends. The CDR3 covers 15 residues.

The V call is TRBV3-1, the J call TRBJ1-3; D is unclear. The CDR3 totals 14 residues. Germline V lookup: CDR1 LGHDT, CDR2 YNNKEL (reference sequence). V was cut by 1 base and J by 5 bases, with 9 bases left in between. The CDR3 reads CASSQGTIRNTIYF. In DNA, the CDR3 is TGTGCCAGCAGCCAAGGAACGATTCGAAACACCATATATTTT.

Here the CDR3 DNA reads TGTGCCAGCAGAAGGACAGAAGTGAACACTGAAGCTTTCTTT. Protein product: CASRRTEVNTEAFF. The V and J genes are TRBV2 and TRBJ1-1; a possible D gene is TRBD1 (6 bases). Germline V CDR1 and CDR2: SNHLY, FYNNEI. The CDR3 extends over 14 amino acids. V shed 6 bases and J shed 0 bases, with 11 bases lying between them. The full variable domain, completed using reference TRBV2 and TRBJ1-1, is EPEVTQTPSHQVTQMGQEVILRCVPISNHLYFYWYRQILGQKVEFLVSFYNNEISEKSEIFDDQFSVERPDGSNFTLKIRSTKLEDSAMYFCASRRTEVNTEAFFGQGTRLTVV.

The chain combines TRBV2 with TRBJ2-2; D perhaps matches TRBD2 (6 bases). The CDR3 is 14 amino acids. Germline V gene lookup returns CDR1 SNHLY and CDR2 FYNNEI. V was trimmed by 4 bases and J by 4 bases, leaving 10 bases between them. The CDR3 coding sequence is TGTGCCAGCAGTGTTAGGGACTTCACCGGGGAGCTGTTTTTT. This codes for CASSVRDFTGELFF.

The chain employs TRBV30 and TRBJ1-5; a weak D match, TRBD1 (5 bases). CDR3 length: 14 residues. Trimming pared 5 bases from V and 9 bases from J, leaving 20 bases between. Germline V lookup: CDR1 GTSNPN, CDR2 SVGIG (reference sequence). CDR3 sequence reads: CAWAGEGDWGPQHF. CDR3 sequence (DNA): TGTGCCTGGGCTGGCGAAGGGGACTGGGGGCCCCAGCATTTT.

The chain carries TRBV11-1 and TRBJ1-5, with a weak D call TRBD1 (5 bases). Germline V gene sequence: CDR1 SGHAT, CDR2 FQDESV (reference sequence). Trimming removed 6 bases from V and 3 bases from J, with 15 bases in between. The CDR3 runs to 15 residues. Written as DNA, the CDR3 is TGTGCCAGCAGTTTGAGCGACAGCTTCAATCAGCCCCAGCATTTT. Translating it yields CASSLSDSFNQPQHF.

V is TRBV30 and J is TRBJ1-2, with a weak D call TRBD1 (6 bases). The CDR3 loop spans 15 amino acids. V was pared by 5 bases and J by 4 bases, with 20 bases between. CDR1 and CDR2 (germline): GTSNPN, SVGIG (reference sequence). CDR3 sequence reads: CAWFPWDTSVYGYTF. DNA for the CDR3: TGTGCCTGGTTCCCCTGGGACACCTCCGTCTATGGCTACACCTTC.

This clonotype showed up just once. The J gene is TRBJ1-5, the V gene TRBV5-6, with D possibly matching TRBD1 (6 bases). This CDR3 is built from 17 residues. The germline V and J ends were trimmed by 4 bases and 3 bases, with 20 bases remaining between them. Germline lookup yields CDR1 SGHDT and CDR2 YYEEEE. Written as DNA, the CDR3 is TGTGCCAGCAGCGTGAGGGTAATCGGACAGATCAATCAGCCCCAGCATTTT. This codes for CASSVRVIGQINQPQHF.

The V gene is TRBV12-3 or TRBV12-4, the J gene TRBJ1-1; tentative D call: TRBD1 (5 bases). This CDR3 is built from 13 residues. Deletions cut 2 bases from V and 7 bases from J, with 11 bases between. The CDR3: CASSLQPGREAFF. The DNA for the CDR3 is TGTGCCAGCAGTTTACAGCCAGGGCGTGAAGCTTTCTTT.

This sequence joins TRBV20-1 and TRBJ1-4; no firm D call. CDR3 length: 13 amino acids. CDR1 and CDR2 (germline): DFQATT, SNEGSKA (reference sequence). Trimming left V 3 bases short and J 4 bases short, with 9 bases between. CDR3 amino acids: CSASSSRNEKLFF. The CDR3 coding sequence is TGCAGTGCTAGCAGCAGCCGTAATGAAAAACTGTTTTTT.

The chain links TRBV6-4 to TRBJ2-1; no clear D. The CDR3 runs to 13 residues. V was shortened by 4 bases and J by 9 bases, with 13 bases between the two germline ends. CDR1 is MRHNA, CDR2 SNTAGT, per germline. The CDR3 DNA reads TGTGCCAGCAGTGCGTCCAGACTTAGTGAGCAGTTCTTC. Its translation is CASSASRLSEQFF.

The rearrangement joins TRBV28 to TRBJ1-1; D remains unclear. The CDR3 runs 12 residues. V shed 7 bases and J shed 4 bases, with 10 bases lying between them. Germline V lookup: CDR1 MDHEN, CDR2 SYDVKM. CDR3 sequence: CASNLGRTEAFF. As DNA, the CDR3 is TGTGCCAGCAATCTCGGTCGCACTGAAGCTTTCTTT.

A single count supports this clonotype. The V call is TRBV9, the J call TRBJ2-4; TRBD1 aligns across 9 bases. Germline-derived CDR1 and CDR2 are SGDLS and YYNGEE. The CDR3 contains 17 residues. Losses at the gene ends were 4 bases for V and 7 bases for J; bases not matched to a gene: 15. CDR3 coding DNA: TGTGCCAGCAGCCGTTCCTCCGGGACAGGGCGTGGGAACATTCAGTACTTC. Protein product: CASSRSSGTGRGNIQYF.

The rearrangement joins TRBV7-2 to TRBJ1-4; TRBD1 is a possible D gene (6 bases). This CDR3 is 14 amino acids long. V lost 6 bases and J 6 bases, leaving 14 bases between the germline ends. Germline loops: CDR1 SGHTA, CDR2 FQGNSA. CDR3 nucleotide sequence: TGTGCCAGCAGTGCCAGGGGCGGGGATGAAAAACTGTTTTTT. This sequence encodes CASSARGGDEKLFF.

The J gene is TRBJ1-1, the V gene TRBV28; 7 bases align to TRBD1. This CDR3 region has 14 residues. J was trimmed by 2 bases and V by 6 bases; bases with no gene match: 6. In germline, CDR1 is MDHEN, CDR2 SYDVKM. This CDR3 reads CASSNRGFNTEAFF. For the CDR3, the DNA is TGTGCCAGCAGCAACAGGGGTTTCAACACTGAAGCTTTCTTT.

The chain uses TRBV5-4 and TRBJ2-1; D is possibly TRBD1 (6 bases). There are 12 residues in the CDR3. Germline CDR1 is SGHNT and CDR2 is YYREEE (reference sequence). V was shortened by 4 bases and J by 8 bases, with 10 bases between the two germline ends. CDR3 residues: CASSIRGDEQFF. For the CDR3, the DNA is TGTGCCAGCAGCATCAGGGGAGATGAGCAGTTCTTC.

Here the CDR3 reads CAWSRQDHGYTF. In DNA form, the CDR3 reads TGTGCCTGGAGTCGACAGGACCATGGCTACACCTTC. The gene calls are TRBV30 and TRBJ1-2; TRBD1 might be the D (6 bases). The CDR3 is 12 amino acids. Trimming removed 2 bases from V and 6 bases from J, with 10 bases in between. Germline V gene lookup returns CDR1 GTSNPN and CDR2 SVGIG (reference sequence).

V is TRBV6-2 or TRBV6-3 and J is TRBJ2-5, with 7 bases identical to TRBD1. The CDR3 is 14 amino acids. Unmatched junction bases numbered 2, after V lost 2 bases and J lost 2 bases. Germline V gene sequence: CDR1 MNHEY, CDR2 SVGEGT. Here the CDR3 reads CASSYLGQQETQYF. CDR3 DNA sequence: TGTGCCAGCAGTTACCTGGGACAGCAAGAGACCCAGTACTTC.

V and J are TRBV25-1 and TRBJ2-7; D is unclear. Between the trimmed V and J ends, which lost 5 bases and 2 bases, there was a span of 13 bases. The CDR3 has 14 amino acids. Germline CDR1 is MGHDK and CDR2 is SYGVNS. As DNA, the CDR3 is TGTGCCAGCAGTAAGACGGGTCTCCCCTACGAGCAGTACTTC. It yields the protein CASSKTGLPYEQYF.

This clonotype was found a few times. The chain has TRBV3-1 and TRBJ2-7, with a weak D call TRBD2 (5 bases). V was pared by 6 bases and J by 6 bases, with 18 bases between. This CDR3 region has 14 residues. CDR1 LGHDT and CDR2 YNNKEL come from the germline V gene (reference sequence). The CDR3 DNA reads TGTGCCAGCAGTTCACGGGCGAAGGACTCCGAGCAGTACTTC. Encoded protein: CASSSRAKDSEQYF.

V usage is TRBV5-1 and J usage is TRBJ1-1, with 9 bases identical to TRBD1. V shed 1 base and J 3 bases; nucleotides not matched to a gene: 4. Germline V gives CDR1 SGHRS, CDR2 YFSETQ. This CDR3 spans 15 amino acids. CDR3 sequence (DNA): TGCGCCAGCAGCTTGCCCACAGGGGGCCACACTGAAGCTTTCTTT. It specifies CASSLPTGGHTEAFF.

The chain has TRBV5-4 and TRBJ2-2; 9 positions match TRBD1. The CDR3 runs to 17 residues. V lost 0 bases, J lost 2 bases, and 5 bases stayed unmatched. Germline-derived CDR1 and CDR2 are SGHNT and YYREEE (reference sequence). CDR3 loop: CASSLARGQGNTGELFF. The CDR3, as DNA: TGTGCCAGCAGCTTGGCTCGGGGACAGGGTAACACCGGGGAGCTGTTTTTT.

The CDR3 loop reads CASSGNRVGAFF. The CDR3 DNA follows: TGTGCCAGCAGTGGAAACAGGGTCGGGGCTTTCTTT. J is TRBJ1-1 and V is TRBV2; TRBD1 might be the D (6 bases). Germline CDR1 and CDR2: SNHLY and FYNNEI. V was cut by 4 bases and J by 11 bases, with 14 bases left in between. This CDR3 is built from 12 residues.

The chain joins TRBV14 to TRBJ2-2; D might be TRBD2 (6 bases). Trimming took off 4 bases at V and 0 bases at J, with 9 bases between the two ends. The CDR3 is 15 residues long. CDR1 and CDR2 from the germline V gene are SGHDN and FVKESK. CDR3 amino acids: CASSRGGANTGELFF. The CDR3 region has the DNA TGTGCCAGCAGCCGAGGAGGGGCGAACACCGGGGAGCTGTTTTTT.

The rearrangement links TRBV6-6 to TRBJ1-5; tentatively, D is TRBD1 (5 bases). The germline gives CDR1 MNHNY, CDR2 SVGAGI (reference sequence). The CDR3 totals 14 residues. Trimming removed 6 bases at V and 3 bases at J, with 12 bases between. Written as DNA, the CDR3 is TGTGCCAGCAGACCGTCAGGGTACAATCAGCCCCAGCATTTT. Amino acids: CASRPSGYNQPQHF.

The chain is built from TRBV30 and TRBJ1-3; 11 nucleotides align to TRBD1. In germline, CDR1 is GTSNPN, CDR2 SVGIG (reference sequence). After removal of 6 bases from V and 4 bases from J, the junction contained 5 bases not matched to a gene. This CDR3 comprises 14 residues. Here the CDR3 reads CACGQGASGNTIYF. CDR3 nucleotides: TGTGCCTGCGGACAGGGGGCATCCGGAAACACCATATATTTT. The full variable domain, with the rest looked up from reference TRBV30 and TRBJ1-3, is SQTIHQWPATLVQPVGSPLSLECTVEGTSNPNLYWYRQAAGRGLQLLFYSVGIGQISSEVPQNLSASRPQDRQFILSSKKLLLSDSGFYLCACGQGASGNTIYFGEGSWLTVV.

Only one count was recorded for this clonotype. This chain connects TRBV5-6 to TRBJ1-2, with D hard to call. CDR3 length: 13 amino acids. Trimming took 0 bases from V and 8 from J, leaving 11 bases between them. Germline V lookup: CDR1 SGHDT, CDR2 YYEEEE. The CDR3, as DNA: TGTGCCAGCAGCTTGGAACAGAGATACGGCTACACCTTC. Amino acid sequence: CASSLEQRYGYTF.

This chain connects TRBV27 to TRBJ1-1, with no clear D. Looked up from germline, CDR1 is MNHEY and CDR2 is SMNVEV (reference sequence). Trimming shortened V by 6 bases and J by 1 base, and 15 bases separated the two germline ends. The CDR3 has 15 residues. The CDR3 DNA reads TGTGCCAGCAGCCTGCGATGGGTCGGGAACACTGAAGCTTTCTTT. Translated: CASSLRWVGNTEAFF.

The chain joins TRBV30 to TRBJ1-1; unclear D gene. Trimming removed 3 bases from V and 0 bases from J, with 8 bases in between. Germline-derived CDR1 and CDR2 are GTSNPN and SVGIG (reference sequence). There are 13 residues in the CDR3. CDR3 nucleotides: TGTGCCTGGAGAGCGATGATGAACACTGAAGCTTTCTTT. This encodes CAWRAMMNTEAFF.